The rows below give T cell receptor beta chains drawn from one sample of a study of cytomegalovirus exposure and HLA in healthy donors. The assay was immunoSEQ multiplex PCR, and TCRdb's table has in-frame clones only and misses some. The table records about 140,000 clones, nearly 80% of them present only once. The sequencing sample was made of PBMCs. The receptor set was obtained from a woman in her thirties or forties in good health and CMV-seronegative. The CDR3 runs from the conserved cysteine through the conserved F or W. Fields, in order: J gene, V gene, CDR3 protein.

J: TRBJ2-7
V: TRBV30
CDR3: CAWSGAGSYEQYF

J: TRBJ2-7
V: TRBV7-6
CDR3: CASSSAGVEQYF

J: TRBJ2-1
V: TRBV7-2
CDR3: CASRNSGRVGEQFF

J: TRBJ2-2
V: TRBV11-3
CDR3: CASGGDSTGELFF

J: TRBJ1-5
V: TRBV11-2
CDR3: CASSSTTDTNQPQHF

J: TRBJ2-4
V: TRBV2
CDR3: CASSDGLALAKNSQYF

J: TRBJ2-3
V: TRBV28
CDR3: CASSLLGTGRTDTQYF

J: TRBJ2-2
V: TRBV28
CDR3: CASSLRTGGTGELFF

J: TRBJ2-3
V: TRBV7-3
CDR3: CASSLPGGGTDTQYF

J: TRBJ2-3
V: TRBV7-2
CDR3: CASSLYPLGGDTQYF

J: TRBJ2-7
V: TRBV7-9
CDR3: CASSFRWTDEQYF

J: TRBJ1-2
V: TRBV28
CDR3: CASSLRPRGRGDGYTF

J: TRBJ1-4
V: TRBV5-4
CDR3: CALSQGPNEKLFF

J: TRBJ1-2
V: TRBV5-1
CDR3: CASSPGQGVTLYGYTF

J: TRBJ1-5
V: TRBV6-5
CDR3: CASRRTGGQPQHF

J: TRBJ1-1
V: TRBV6-5
CDR3: CASSTRTGLNTEAFF

J: TRBJ1-6
V: TRBV19
CDR3: CASSRGEGDSPLHF

J: TRBJ1-5
V: TRBV28
CDR3: CASSLRGYLQNQPQHF

J: TRBJ2-3
V: TRBV5-6
CDR3: CASSSGLGDTQYF

J: TRBJ2-3
V: TRBV27
CDR3: CASSSRTSPTDTQYF

J: TRBJ1-1
V: TRBV13
CDR3: CASRYTGDTEAFF

J: TRBJ2-6
V: TRBV19
CDR3: CASSLTRDSNSGANVLTF

J: TRBJ1-2
V: TRBV6-1
CDR3: CAIARNNYGYTF

J: TRBJ1-5
V: TRBV15
CDR3: CATSEPGQISNQPQHF

J: TRBJ2-5
V: TRBV18
CDR3: CASSPQQAPQETQYF

J: TRBJ2-1
V: TRBV7-2
CDR3: CASSLDRGIYNEQFF

J: TRBJ2-2
V: TRBV7-9
CDR3: CSSRVQGSGELFF

J: TRBJ2-7
V: TRBV13
CDR3: CASSLYKPYEQYF

J: TRBJ2-7
V: TRBV4-2
CDR3: CASSQDPPHSGRNYEQYF

J: TRBJ1-5
V: TRBV28
CDR3: CASSLGGAGVMSNQPQHF

J: TRBJ2-7
V: TRBV30
CDR3: CAYPPAGDSYEQYF

J: TRBJ2-3
V: TRBV9
CDR3: CASSVEGQGGSVDTQYF

J: TRBJ1-1
V: TRBV2
CDR3: CASSVKGVEVTEAFF

J: TRBJ1-6
V: TRBV5-4
CDR3: CASSLGRESSTLHF

J: TRBJ2-1
V: TRBV19
CDR3: CASSIALGGAGNEQFF

J: TRBJ1-2
V: TRBV27
CDR3: CASSHTTGSYGYTF

J: TRBJ2-1
V: TRBV11-3
CDR3: CASGRDRVNEQFF

J: TRBJ1-2
V: TRBV28
CDR3: CASSLPSRAESLGYTF

J: TRBJ2-3
V: TRBV9
CDR3: CASSVQALAGLDTQYF